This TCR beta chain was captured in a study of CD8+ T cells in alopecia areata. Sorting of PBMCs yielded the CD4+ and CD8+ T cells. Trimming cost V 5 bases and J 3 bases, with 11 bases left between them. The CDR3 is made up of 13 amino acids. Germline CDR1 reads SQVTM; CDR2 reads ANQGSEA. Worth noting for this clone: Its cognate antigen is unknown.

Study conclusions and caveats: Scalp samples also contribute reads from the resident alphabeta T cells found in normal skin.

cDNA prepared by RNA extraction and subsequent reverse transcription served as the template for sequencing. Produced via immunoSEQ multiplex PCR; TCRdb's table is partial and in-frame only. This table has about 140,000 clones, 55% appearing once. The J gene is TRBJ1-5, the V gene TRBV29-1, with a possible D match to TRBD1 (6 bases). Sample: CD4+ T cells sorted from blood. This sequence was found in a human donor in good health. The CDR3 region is CSVRAGVNQPQHF. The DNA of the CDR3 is TGCAGCGTTAGAGCAGGGGTCAATCAGCCCCAGCATTTT.